The TCR beta chain described here comes from a study of cytomegalovirus exposure and HLA in healthy donors. The PCR was carried out with 60 Vbeta primers and 13 Jbeta primers. Generated by immunoSEQ multiplex PCR, the TCRdb table keeps only in-frame clones and is missing some. The data hold under 250,000 clones, with roughly 73% observed a single time. CDR1 and CDR2 (germline): SGHKS, YYEKEE (reference sequence). The CDR3 totals 15 residues. After removal of 2 bases from V and 4 bases from J, the junction contained 6 bases not matched to a gene. General study findings and limits: In a later analysis, TCR beta V- and J-gene trimming showed a link to a missense DCLRE1C variant. It was shown in a later analysis that HLA-associated TCR beta chains were more clonally expanded than other, equally common chains.

As regards this clone: Its antigen is currently unknown.

This TCR was recovered from a boy younger than 18 in good health and CMV-seronegative. The chain uses TRBV5-5 and TRBJ2-5, with 9 bases lining up with TRBD1. The sequenced sample was PBMCs. The CDR3 bases are TGTGCCAGCAGCTTTGGGACAGGGAGCTTAGAGACCCAGTACTTC. This gives the protein CASSFGTGSLETQYF.